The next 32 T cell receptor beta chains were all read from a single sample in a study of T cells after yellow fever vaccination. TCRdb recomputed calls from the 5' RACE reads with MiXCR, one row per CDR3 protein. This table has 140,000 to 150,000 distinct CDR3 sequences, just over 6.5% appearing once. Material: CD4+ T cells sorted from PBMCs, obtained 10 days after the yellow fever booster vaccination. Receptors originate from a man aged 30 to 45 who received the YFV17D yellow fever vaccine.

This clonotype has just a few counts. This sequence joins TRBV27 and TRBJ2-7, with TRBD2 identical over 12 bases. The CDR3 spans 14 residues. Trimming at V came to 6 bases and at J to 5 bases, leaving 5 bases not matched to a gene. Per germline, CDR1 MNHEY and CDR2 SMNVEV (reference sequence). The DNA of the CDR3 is TGTGCCAGCAGAGGACTAGCGGGAAGCAACGAGCAGTACTTC. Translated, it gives CASRGLAGSNEQYF.

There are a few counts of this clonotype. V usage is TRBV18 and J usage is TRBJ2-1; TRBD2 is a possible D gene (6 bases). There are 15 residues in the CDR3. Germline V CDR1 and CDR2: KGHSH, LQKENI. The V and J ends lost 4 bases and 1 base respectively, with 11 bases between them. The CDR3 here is CASSRQEGSYNEQFF. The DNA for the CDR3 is TGTGCCAGCTCACGCCAGGAGGGTTCCTACAATGAGCAGTTCTTC.

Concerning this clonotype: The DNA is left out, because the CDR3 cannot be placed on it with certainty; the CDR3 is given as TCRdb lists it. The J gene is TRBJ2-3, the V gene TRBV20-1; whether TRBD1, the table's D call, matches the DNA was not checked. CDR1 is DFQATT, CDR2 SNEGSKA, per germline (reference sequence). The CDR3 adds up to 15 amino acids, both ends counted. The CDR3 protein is CSARVWGGGTDTHYF.

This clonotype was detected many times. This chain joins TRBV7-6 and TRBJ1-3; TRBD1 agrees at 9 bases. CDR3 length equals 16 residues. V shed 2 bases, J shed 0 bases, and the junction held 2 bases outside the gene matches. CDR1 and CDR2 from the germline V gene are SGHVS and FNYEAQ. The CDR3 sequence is CASSLRDRASGNTIYF. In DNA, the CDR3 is TGTGCCAGCAGCTTAAGGGACAGGGCCTCTGGAAACACCATATATTTT. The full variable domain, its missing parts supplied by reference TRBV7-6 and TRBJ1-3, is GAGVSQSPRYKVTKRGQDVALRCDPISGHVSLYWYRQALGQGPEFLTYFNYEAQQDKSGLPNDRFSAERPEGSISTLTIQRTEQRDSAMYRCASSLRDRASGNTIYFGEGSWLTVV.

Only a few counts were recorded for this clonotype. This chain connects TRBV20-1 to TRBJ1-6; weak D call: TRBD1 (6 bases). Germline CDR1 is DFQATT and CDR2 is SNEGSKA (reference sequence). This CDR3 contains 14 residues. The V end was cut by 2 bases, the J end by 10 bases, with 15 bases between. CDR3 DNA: TGCAGTGCTAGACAGGGGCTTGAACGATCACCCCTCCACTTT. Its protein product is CSARQGLERSPLHF.

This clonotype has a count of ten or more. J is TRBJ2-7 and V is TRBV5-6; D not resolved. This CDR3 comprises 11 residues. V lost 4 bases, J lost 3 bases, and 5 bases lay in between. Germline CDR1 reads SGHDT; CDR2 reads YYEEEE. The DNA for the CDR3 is TGTGCCAGCAGCAAGGGCTACGAGCAGTACTTC. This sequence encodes CASSKGYEQYF.

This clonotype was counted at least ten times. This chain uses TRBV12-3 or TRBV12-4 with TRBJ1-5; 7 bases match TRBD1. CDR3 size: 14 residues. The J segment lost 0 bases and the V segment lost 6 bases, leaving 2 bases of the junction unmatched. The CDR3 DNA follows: TGTGCCAGCAGCACAGGGGATAGCAATCAGCCCCAGCATTTT. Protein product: CASSTGDSNQPQHF.

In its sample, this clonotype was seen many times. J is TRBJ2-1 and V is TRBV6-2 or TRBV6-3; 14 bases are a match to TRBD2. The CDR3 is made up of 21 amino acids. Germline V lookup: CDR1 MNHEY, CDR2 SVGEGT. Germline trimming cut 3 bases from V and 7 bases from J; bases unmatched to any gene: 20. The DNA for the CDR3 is TGTGCCAGCAGTTATTTCCCCGGGACTAGCGGGAGCCTTCCAGTCCGGAATGAGCAGTTCTTC. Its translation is CASSYFPGTSGSLPVRNEQFF.

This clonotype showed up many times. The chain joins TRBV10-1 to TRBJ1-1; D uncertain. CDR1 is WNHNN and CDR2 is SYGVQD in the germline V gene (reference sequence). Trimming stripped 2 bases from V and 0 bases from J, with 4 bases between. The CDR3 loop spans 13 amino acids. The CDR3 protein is CASSEGVNTEAFF. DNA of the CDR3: TGCGCCAGCAGTGAGGGCGTGAACACTGAAGCTTTCTTT.

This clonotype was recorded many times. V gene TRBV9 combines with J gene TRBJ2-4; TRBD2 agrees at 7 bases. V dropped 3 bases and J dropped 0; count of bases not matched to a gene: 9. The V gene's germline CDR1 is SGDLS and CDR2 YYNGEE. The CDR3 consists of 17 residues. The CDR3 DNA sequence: TGTGCCAGCAGCGCCAGTACAGCGGGGCTAGCCAAAAACATTCAGTACTTC. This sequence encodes CASSASTAGLAKNIQYF.

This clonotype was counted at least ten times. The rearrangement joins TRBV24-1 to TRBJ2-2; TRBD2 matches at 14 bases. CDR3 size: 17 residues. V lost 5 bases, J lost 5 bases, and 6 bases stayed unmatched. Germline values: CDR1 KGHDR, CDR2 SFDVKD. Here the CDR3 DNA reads TGTGCCACCAGTGCCGGGACTAGCGGGAGTCGGACCGGGGAGCTGTTTTTT. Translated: CATSAGTSGSRTGELFF.

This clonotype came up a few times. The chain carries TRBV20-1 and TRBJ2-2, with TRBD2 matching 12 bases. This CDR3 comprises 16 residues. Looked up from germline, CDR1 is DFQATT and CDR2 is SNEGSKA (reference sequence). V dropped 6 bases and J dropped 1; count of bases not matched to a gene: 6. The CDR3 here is CSAMTSGGLNTGELFF. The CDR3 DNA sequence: TGCAGTGCAATGACTAGCGGGGGATTGAACACCGGGGAGCTGTTTTTT.

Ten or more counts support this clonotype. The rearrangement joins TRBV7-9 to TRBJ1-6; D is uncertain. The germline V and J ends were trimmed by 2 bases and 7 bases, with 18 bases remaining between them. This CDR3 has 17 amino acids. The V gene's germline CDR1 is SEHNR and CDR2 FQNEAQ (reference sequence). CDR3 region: CASSLFWGSGINSPLHF. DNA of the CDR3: TGTGCCAGCAGCTTATTTTGGGGAAGTGGGATAAATTCACCCCTCCACTTT.

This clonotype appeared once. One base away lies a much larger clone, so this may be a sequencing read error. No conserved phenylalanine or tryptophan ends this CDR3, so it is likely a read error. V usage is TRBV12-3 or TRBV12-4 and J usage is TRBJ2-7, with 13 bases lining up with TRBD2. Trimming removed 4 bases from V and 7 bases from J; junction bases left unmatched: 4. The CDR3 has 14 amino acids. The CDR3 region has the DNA TGTGCCAGCAGTTACGGGACTAGCGGGACGGAGCAGTACTCC. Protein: CASSYGTSGTEQYS.

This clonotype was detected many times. The CDR3 reads CSAKPGTSGNYNEQFF. CDR3 nucleotides: TGCAGTGCGAAGCCCGGGACTAGCGGGAATTACAATGAGCAGTTCTTC. This sequence joins TRBV20-1 and TRBJ2-1; 13 nucleotides agree with TRBD2. The CDR3 totals 16 residues. The V gene end was trimmed by 6 bases and the J gene end by 4 bases; junction bases not matched to a gene: 9. Looked up from germline, CDR1 is DFQATT and CDR2 is SNEGSKA (reference sequence).

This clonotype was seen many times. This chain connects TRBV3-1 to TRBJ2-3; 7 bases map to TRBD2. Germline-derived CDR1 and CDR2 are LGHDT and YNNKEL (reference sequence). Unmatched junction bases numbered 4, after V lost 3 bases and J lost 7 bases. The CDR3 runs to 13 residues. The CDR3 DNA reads TGTGCCAGCAGCCACGGACTAGAAAATACGCAGTATTTT. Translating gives CASSHGLENTQYF.

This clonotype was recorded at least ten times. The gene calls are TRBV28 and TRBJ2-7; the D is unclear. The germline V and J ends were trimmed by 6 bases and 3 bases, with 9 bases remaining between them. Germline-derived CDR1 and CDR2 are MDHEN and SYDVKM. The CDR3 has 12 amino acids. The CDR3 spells CASSGDLYEQYF. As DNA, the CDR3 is TGTGCCAGCAGCGGAGACCTCTACGAGCAGTACTTC.

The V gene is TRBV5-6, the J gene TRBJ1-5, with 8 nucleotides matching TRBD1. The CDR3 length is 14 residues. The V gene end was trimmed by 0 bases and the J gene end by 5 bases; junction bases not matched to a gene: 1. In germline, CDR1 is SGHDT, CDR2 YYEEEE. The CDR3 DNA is TGTGCCAGCAGCTTGGGCAGGGGGCATCAGCCCCAGCATTTT. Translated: CASSLGRGHQPQHF.

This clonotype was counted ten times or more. The CDR3 bases are TGTGCCAGCAGTTTAGAGGGGGACATAAGAAGGAGTAGCCCTGAAGCTTTCTTT. This sequence encodes CASSLEGDIRRSSPEAFF. The chain combines TRBV27 with TRBJ1-1; tentative D call: TRBD1 (6 bases). From germline, CDR1 is MNHEY and CDR2 SMNVEV (reference sequence). The CDR3 has 18 amino acids. Trimming shortened V by 2 bases and J by 6 bases, and 25 bases separated the two germline ends.

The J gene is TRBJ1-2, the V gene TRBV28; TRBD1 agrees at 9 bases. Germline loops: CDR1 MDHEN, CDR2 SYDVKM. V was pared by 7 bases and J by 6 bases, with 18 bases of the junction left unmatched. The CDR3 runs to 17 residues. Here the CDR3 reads CASTKDLGGQGIDGYTF. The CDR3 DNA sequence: TGTGCCAGCACTAAAGACCTCGGGGGACAGGGCATCGATGGCTACACCTTC.

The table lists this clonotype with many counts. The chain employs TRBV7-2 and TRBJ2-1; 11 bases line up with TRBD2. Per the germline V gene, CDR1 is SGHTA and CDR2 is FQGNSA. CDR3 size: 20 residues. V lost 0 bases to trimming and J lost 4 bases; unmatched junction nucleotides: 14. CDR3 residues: CASSLAGTSGAPRRYNEQFF. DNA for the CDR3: TGTGCCAGCAGCTTAGCCGGGACTAGCGGAGCCCCCAGACGGTACAATGAGCAGTTCTTC. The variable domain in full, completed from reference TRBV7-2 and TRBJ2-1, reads GAGVSQSPSNKVTEKGKDVELRCDPISGHTALYWYRQSLGQGLEFLIYFQGNSAPDKSGLPSDRFSAERTGGSVSTLTIQRTQQEDSAVYLCASSLAGTSGAPRRYNEQFFGPGTRLTVL.

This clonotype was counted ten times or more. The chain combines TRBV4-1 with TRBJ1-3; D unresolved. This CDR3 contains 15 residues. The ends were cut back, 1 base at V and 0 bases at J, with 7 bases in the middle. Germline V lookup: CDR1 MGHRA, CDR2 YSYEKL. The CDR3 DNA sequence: TGCGCCAGCAGCCAAGTGCTGAACTCTGGAAACACCATATATTTT. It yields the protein CASSQVLNSGNTIYF.

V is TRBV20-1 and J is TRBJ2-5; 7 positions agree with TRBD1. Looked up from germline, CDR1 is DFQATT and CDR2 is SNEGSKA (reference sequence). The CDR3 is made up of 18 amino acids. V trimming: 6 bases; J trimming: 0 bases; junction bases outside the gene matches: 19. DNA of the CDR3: TGCAGTGCAAGAAAACCGGGACAGAATTTTATTTACCAAGAGACCCAGTACTTC. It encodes CSARKPGQNFIYQETQYF.

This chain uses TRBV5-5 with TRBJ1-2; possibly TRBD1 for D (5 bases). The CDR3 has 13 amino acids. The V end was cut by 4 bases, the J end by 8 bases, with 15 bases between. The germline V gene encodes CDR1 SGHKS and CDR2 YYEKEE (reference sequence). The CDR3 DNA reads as TGTGCCAGCAGCCTCGGGAGAGGGGAAGGCTACACCTTC. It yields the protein CASSLGRGEGYTF.

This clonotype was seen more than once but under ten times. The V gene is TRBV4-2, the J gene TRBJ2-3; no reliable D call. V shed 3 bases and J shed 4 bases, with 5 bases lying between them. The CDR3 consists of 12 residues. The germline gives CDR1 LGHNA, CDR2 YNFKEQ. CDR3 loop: CASSHFADTQYF. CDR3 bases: TGTGCCAGCAGCCATTTTGCAGATACGCAGTATTTT.

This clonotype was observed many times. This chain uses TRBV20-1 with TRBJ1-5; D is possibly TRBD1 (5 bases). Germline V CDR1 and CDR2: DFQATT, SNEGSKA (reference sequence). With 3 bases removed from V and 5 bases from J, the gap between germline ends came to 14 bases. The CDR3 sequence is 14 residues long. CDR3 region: CSARAGDRYQPQHF. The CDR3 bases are TGCAGTGCTAGGGCGGGGGACCGTTATCAGCCCCAGCATTTT.

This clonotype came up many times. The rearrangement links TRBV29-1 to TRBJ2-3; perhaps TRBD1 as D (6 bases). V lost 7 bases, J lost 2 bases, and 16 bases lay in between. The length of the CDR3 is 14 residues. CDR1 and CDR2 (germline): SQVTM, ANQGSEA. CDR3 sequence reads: CSGGLGVLTDTQYF. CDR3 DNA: TGCAGCGGGGGGCTTGGGGTCCTCACAGATACGCAGTATTTT.

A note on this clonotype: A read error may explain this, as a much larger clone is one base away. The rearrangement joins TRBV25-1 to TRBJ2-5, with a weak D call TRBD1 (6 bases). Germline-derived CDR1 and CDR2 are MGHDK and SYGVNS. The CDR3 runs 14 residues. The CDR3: CASSEYRVQEAQYF. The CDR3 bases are TGTGCCAGCAGCGAGTACAGGGTACAAGAGGCCCAGTACTTC. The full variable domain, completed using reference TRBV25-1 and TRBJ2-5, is EADIYQTPRYLVIGTGKKITLECSQTMGHDKMYWYQQDPGMELHLIHYSYGVNSTEKGDLSSESTVSRIRTEHFPLTLESARPSHTSQYLCASSEYRVQEAQYFGPGTRLLVL.

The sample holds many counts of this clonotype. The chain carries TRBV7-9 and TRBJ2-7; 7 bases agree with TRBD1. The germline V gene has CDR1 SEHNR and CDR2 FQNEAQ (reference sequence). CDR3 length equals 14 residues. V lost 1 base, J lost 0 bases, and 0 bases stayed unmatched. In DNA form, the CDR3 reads TGTGCCAGCAGCTTAGGGGACAGCTCCTACGAGCAGTACTTC. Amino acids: CASSLGDSSYEQYF.

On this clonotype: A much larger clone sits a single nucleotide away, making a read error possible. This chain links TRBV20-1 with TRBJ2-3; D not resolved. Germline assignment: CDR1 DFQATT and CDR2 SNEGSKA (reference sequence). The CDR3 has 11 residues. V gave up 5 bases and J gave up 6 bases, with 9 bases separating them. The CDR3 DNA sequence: TGCAGTGCTGGTCGTTTTGATACGCAGTATTTT. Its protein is CSAGRFDTQYF.

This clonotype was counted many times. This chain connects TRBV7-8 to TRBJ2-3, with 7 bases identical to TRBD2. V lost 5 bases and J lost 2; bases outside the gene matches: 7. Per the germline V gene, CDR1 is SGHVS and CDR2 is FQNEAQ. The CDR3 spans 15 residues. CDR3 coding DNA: TGTGCCAGCAGCCCAAGAAAGCGGGACACAGATACGCAGTATTTT. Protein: CASSPRKRDTDTQYF.

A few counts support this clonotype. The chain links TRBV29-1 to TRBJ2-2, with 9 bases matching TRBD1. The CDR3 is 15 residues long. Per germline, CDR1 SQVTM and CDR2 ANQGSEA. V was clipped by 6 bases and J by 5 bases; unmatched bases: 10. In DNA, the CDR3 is TGCAGCGTGCAGAAGGGGACAGGGTTTACCGGGGAGCTGTTTTTT. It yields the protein CSVQKGTGFTGELFF.